The 14 T cell receptor beta chains below come from one sample, sequenced in a study of identical twins. TCRdb independently ran MiXCR on the 5' RACE reads; one entry per CDR3 protein. The repertoire consists of 500,000 to 600,000 distinct CDR3 sequences, with less than 25% occurring once and the leading ten covering 0.91%. These data were likewise used in another study, on T cells expressing NK-cell markers.

What was sequenced was CD4+ T cells sorted from blood. The receptors come from a woman younger than 35 in good health.

V gene TRBV12-3 or TRBV12-4 combines with J gene TRBJ1-3; no reliable D call. This CDR3 has 15 residues. V was shortened by 0 bases and J by 4 bases, with 10 bases between the two germline ends. In nucleotides, the CDR3 is TGTGCCAGCAGTTTAGCTGGAGCGGGGGGAAACACCATATATTTT. Its protein product is CASSLAGAGGNTIYF.

This clonotype was found many times. V is TRBV7-9 and J is TRBJ1-2; 8 bases map to TRBD1. V was pared by 5 bases and J by 5 bases, with 4 bases of the junction left unmatched. Germline assignment: CDR1 SEHNR and CDR2 FQNEAQ (reference sequence). The CDR3 is made up of 13 amino acids. The CDR3 nucleotides read TGTGCCAGCAGCCCGGACAGGGCGTATGGCTACACCTTC. This sequence encodes CASSPDRAYGYTF.

This clonotype was picked up a small number of times. This chain's CDR3 is CNLLPGGYTF. The DNA for the CDR3 is TGCAACCTATTACCCGGGGGCTACACCTTC. The V and J genes are TRBV29-1 and TRBJ1-2; D remains ambiguous. Per germline, CDR1 SQVTM and CDR2 ANQGSEA. The length of the CDR3 is 10 residues. Looking up the rest from reference TRBV29-1 and TRBJ1-2 gives the full variable domain: SAVISQKPSRDICQRGTSLTIQCQVDSQVTMMFWYRQQPGQSLTLIATANQGSEATYESGFVIDKFPISRPNLTFSTLTVSNMSPEDSSIYLCNLLPGGYTFGSGTRLTVV.

The chain joins TRBV7-9 to TRBJ1-5, with a possible D match to TRBD1 (6 bases). Trimming removed 1 base from V and 6 bases from J, with 10 bases in between. The CDR3 sequence is 14 residues long. Germline V gene data show CDR1 as SEHNR and CDR2 as FQNEAQ (reference sequence). CDR3: CASSLEGGFQPQHF. The CDR3 DNA sequence: TGTGCCAGCAGCTTAGAAGGGGGATTTCAGCCCCAGCATTTT.

Only a few counts were recorded for this clonotype. The chain couples TRBV20-1 to TRBJ2-5; D gene ambiguous. The ends were cut back, 1 base at V and 2 bases at J, with 11 bases in the middle. Germline CDR1 reads DFQATT; CDR2 reads SNEGSKA (reference sequence). The CDR3 loop spans 14 amino acids. CDR3 sequence: CSARGALRQETQYF. The CDR3 coding sequence is TGCAGTGCTAGAGGGGCCTTAAGACAAGAGACCCAGTACTTC.

The chain links TRBV20-1 to TRBJ1-2, with TRBD1 matching over 7 bases. The J segment lost 0 bases and the V segment lost 4 bases, leaving 8 bases of the junction unmatched. The CDR3 consists of 15 residues. The germline V gene encodes CDR1 DFQATT and CDR2 SNEGSKA (reference sequence). CDR3 residues: CSANRGSIANYGYTF. The CDR3 DNA follows: TGCAGTGCTAACAGGGGATCCATCGCTAACTATGGCTACACCTTC.

The rearrangement links TRBV20-1 to TRBJ1-5; 7 bases match TRBD1. The CDR3 has 12 residues. J lost 5 bases, V lost 5 bases, and 3 bases had no gene match. Germline V CDR1 and CDR2: DFQATT, SNEGSKA (reference sequence). CDR3 sequence: CSASGGHQPQHF. CDR3 bases: TGCAGTGCTTCAGGGGGTCATCAGCCCCAGCATTTT.

The chain links TRBV5-1 to TRBJ2-2; no definite D call. Trimming pared 0 bases from V and 0 bases from J, leaving 6 bases between. There are 15 residues in the CDR3. Per the germline V gene, CDR1 is SGHRS and CDR2 is YFSETQ. CDR3 sequence reads: CASSLGDTNTGELFF. For the CDR3, the DNA is TGCGCCAGCAGCTTGGGAGACACGAACACCGGGGAGCTGTTTTTT.

This clonotype came up a few times. The rearrangement joins TRBV12-3 or TRBV12-4 to TRBJ2-7, with D hard to call. The length of the CDR3 is 12 residues. V was clipped by 5 bases and J by 9 bases, with 14 bases between them. The DNA for the CDR3 is TGTGCCAGCAGTAGATCCCTTGGCGGGCAGTACTTC. Its protein is CASSRSLGGQYF.

Only a few counts were recorded for this clonotype. The chain is built from TRBV4-3 and TRBJ2-7; TRBD2 matches 8 bases. CDR1 is LGHNA, CDR2 YSLEER, per germline. Trimming removed 4 bases from V and 3 bases from J; junction bases left unmatched: 2. This CDR3 contains 13 residues. CDR3 DNA: TGCGCCAGCAGCCCCCTAGCGGGCTACGAGCAGTACTTC. This gives the protein CASSPLAGYEQYF.

This clonotype was seen ten or more times. CDR3 bases: TGTGCCGGATCGCTGCAGACGGGAAACACCATATATTTT. Protein: CAGSLQTGNTIYF. This chain uses TRBV12-3 or TRBV12-4 with TRBJ1-3; no firm D call. This CDR3 is 13 amino acids long. Deletions cut 11 bases from V and 4 bases from J, with 15 bases between.

The rearrangement uses TRBV10-3 and TRBJ1-5; D is undetermined. CDR1 ENHRY and CDR2 SYGVKD come from the germline V gene. The V end was cut by 3 bases, the J end by 6 bases, with 12 bases between. The CDR3 runs to 14 residues. The CDR3 DNA reads as TGTGCCATCAGTGAAGAACTATTAAGTCAGCCCCAGCATTTT. It is translated as CAISEELLSQPQHF.

The rearrangement links TRBV13 to TRBJ2-1; 9 nucleotides align to TRBD1. Germline CDR1 is PRHDT and CDR2 is FYEKMQ (reference sequence). V lost 6 bases to trimming and J lost 8 bases; unmatched junction nucleotides: 5. The CDR3 totals 13 residues. Here the CDR3 DNA reads TGTGCCAGCAGACACACAGGGGGCCATGAGCAGTTCTTC. It translates to CASRHTGGHEQFF.

The chain recombines TRBV7-9 with TRBJ2-7; 9 bases are a match to TRBD1. Germline V gives CDR1 SEHNR, CDR2 FQNEAQ (reference sequence). V trimming: 4 bases; J trimming: 5 bases; junction bases outside the gene matches: 9. The CDR3 totals 15 residues. The CDR3 loop is CASSSLLGQGNEQYF. The CDR3 nucleotides are TGTGCCAGCAGCTCCCTCCTAGGACAGGGGAACGAGCAGTACTTC. Combining the CDR3 with reference TRBV7-9 and TRBJ2-7 gives the whole variable domain DTGVSQNPRHKITKRGQNVTFRCDPISEHNRLYWYRQTLGQGPEFLTYFQNEAQLEKSRLLSDRFSAERPKGSFSTLEIQRTEQGDSAMYLCASSSLLGQGNEQYFGPGTRLTVT.